This TCR beta chain was identified during a study of PD-L1 blockade in urothelial cancer. Per germline, CDR1 LNHDA and CDR2 SQIVND (reference sequence). The CDR3 has 15 amino acids. Germline trimming cut 6 bases from V and 10 bases from J; bases unmatched to any gene: 8. The data were produced by immunoSEQ multiplex PCR, yet TCRdb's version contains in-frame clones alone and is incomplete. The sample includes just under 40,000 clones, about nine tenths of them seen just once. Time point denoted: pretreatment peripheral blood. The V call is TRBV19, the J call TRBJ2-1; 14 nucleotides align to TRBD2. The TCR sequence derives from an older woman with urothelial cancer. The starting material was PBMCs, obtained around atezolizumab (anti-PD-L1) treatment. The CDR3 here is CASRPGLAGVREQFF. CDR3 coding DNA: TGTGCCAGTAGACCGGGACTAGCGGGAGTCCGGGAGCAGTTCTTC.